This entry lists 2 T cell receptor beta chains sequenced from one sample in a study of cytomegalovirus exposure and HLA in healthy donors. It was with 60 Vbeta and 13 Jbeta primers that the PCR ran. Profiled with immunoSEQ multiplex PCR; TCRdb holds only in-frame clones, not every one. The table records more than 100,000 clones, approximately 72% of them present only once. The sample consisted of PBMCs. The receptors shown here come from a man younger than 35 in good health and CMV-seronegative.

The chain carries TRBV5-4 and TRBJ1-2; D is possibly TRBD1 (5 bases). The CDR3 is 14 amino acids. The V gene lost 5 bases and the J gene lost 2 bases, with 13 bases spanning the gap. Germline V lookup: CDR1 SGHNT, CDR2 YYREEE (reference sequence). DNA of the CDR3: TGTGCCAGCAGTCAAGACAGAACCAACTATGGCTACACCTTC. Translated, it gives CASSQDRTNYGYTF. Drawing the rest from reference TRBV5-4 and TRBJ1-2, the complete variable domain is ETGVTQSPTHLIKTRGQQVTLRCSSQSGHNTVSWYQQALGQGPQFIFQYYREEENGRGNFPPRFSGLQFPNYSSELNVNALELDDSALYLCASSQDRTNYGYTFGSGTRLTVV.

V gene TRBV7-3 combines with J gene TRBJ2-6; the D is unclear. The CDR3 extends over 16 amino acids. The germline V gene encodes CDR1 SGHTA and CDR2 FQGTGA. Trimming cost V 2 bases and J 1 base, with 9 bases left between them. CDR3 in amino acids: CASSLGWPSGANVLTF. CDR3 coding DNA: TGTGCCAGCAGCTTAGGTTGGCCGTCTGGGGCCAACGTCCTGACTTTC.